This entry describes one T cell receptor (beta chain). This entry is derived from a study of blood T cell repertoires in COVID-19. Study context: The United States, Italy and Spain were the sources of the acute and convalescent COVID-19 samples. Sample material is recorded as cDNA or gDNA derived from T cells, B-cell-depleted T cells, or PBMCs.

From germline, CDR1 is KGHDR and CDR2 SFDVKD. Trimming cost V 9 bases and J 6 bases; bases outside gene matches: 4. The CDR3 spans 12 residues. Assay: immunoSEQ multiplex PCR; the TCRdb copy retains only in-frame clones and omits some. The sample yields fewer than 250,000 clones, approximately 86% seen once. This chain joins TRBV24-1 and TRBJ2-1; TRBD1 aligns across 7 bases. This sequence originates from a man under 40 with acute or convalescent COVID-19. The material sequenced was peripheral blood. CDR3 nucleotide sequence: TGTGCCACCTCGAGGGGGCCCAATGAGCAGTTCTTC. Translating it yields CATSRGPNEQFF.